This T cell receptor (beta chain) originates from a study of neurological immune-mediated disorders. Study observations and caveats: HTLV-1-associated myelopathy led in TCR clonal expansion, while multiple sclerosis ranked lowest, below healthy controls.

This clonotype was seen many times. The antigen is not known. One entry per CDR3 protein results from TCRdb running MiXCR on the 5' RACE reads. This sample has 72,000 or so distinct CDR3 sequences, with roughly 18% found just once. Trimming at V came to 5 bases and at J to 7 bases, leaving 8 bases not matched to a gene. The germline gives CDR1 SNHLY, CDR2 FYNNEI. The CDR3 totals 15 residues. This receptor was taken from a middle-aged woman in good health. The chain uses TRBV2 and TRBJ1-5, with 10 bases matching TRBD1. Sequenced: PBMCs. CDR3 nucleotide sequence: TGTGCCAGCAGTCCTCGACAGGGGGCTATCCAGCCCCAGCATTTT. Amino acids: CASSPRQGAIQPQHF.